This T cell receptor beta chain was captured by sequencing in a study of shared clonotypes between healthy human individuals. This CDR3 region has 13 residues. Per the germline V gene, CDR1 is SGHRS and CDR2 is YFSETQ. V lost 6 bases, J lost 5 bases, and 4 bases stayed unmatched. Here immunoSEQ multiplex PCR was the method, and the copy in TCRdb shows in-frame clones only, minus some. The data contain a few hundred thousand clones, around 87% of them singletons. The material sequenced was memory CD8+ T cells sorted from blood. The subset denotes: CD45RO+ cells pooled with CCR7-negative TemRA cells. This chain connects TRBV5-1 to TRBJ2-2, with 7 bases fitting TRBD1. This sequence originates from a man between 18 and 35 years old in good health. CDR3 in amino acids: CASNAGGTGELFF. CDR3 coding DNA: TGCGCCAGCAACGCAGGGGGAACCGGGGAGCTGTTTTTT.